These T cell receptor beta chains were read from a single sample in a study of beta chain features in type 1 diabetes. Profiling relied on immunoSEQ multiplex PCR, and the TCRdb table lists in-frame clones only, not all of them. The profile shows approximately 250,000 clones, 7.5% to 10% of them singletons. Sample: naive CD4+ T cells from blood. These receptor sequences come from a woman aged 18-29 years in good health. Both conserved end residues are part of each CDR3. The D gene is left open where the match is weak.

d_call,v_call,j_call,cdr3_aa
TRBD1,TRBV10-3,TRBJ2-7,CAISVDRGVYEQYF
-,TRBV4-2,TRBJ2-5,CASSQFSLQETQYF
-,TRBV6-5,TRBJ1-2,CASSWRMETDYGYTF
TRBD1,TRBV6-1,TRBJ2-7,CASNTGAPPYEQYF
-,TRBV2,TRBJ2-2,CASNNGENTGELFF
TRBD1,TRBV14,TRBJ2-1,CASSLQGQGAFNEQFF
TRBD2,TRBV27,TRBJ2-7,CASSLSGSPTYEQYF
TRBD2,TRBV7-8,TRBJ2-1,CASSLSVGRADNEQFF
TRBD2,TRBV10-3,TRBJ2-7,CAISNGLAGSYEQYF
TRBD1,TRBV6-5,TRBJ2-7,CASSYFGDRDYEQYF
-,TRBV4-1,TRBJ2-6,CASSQDDWGAGANVLTF
-,TRBV7-2,TRBJ2-1,CASSSFSGEQFF
TRBD2,TRBV30,TRBJ2-2,CAWNQGVLAGLVTGELFF
-,TRBV6-5,TRBJ1-2,CASSVSDGLNYGYTF
TRBD1,TRBV19,TRBJ1-1,CASSKETTGTGYAFF
TRBD2,TRBV10-3,TRBJ2-7,CAISESNSGRRNEQYF
TRBD1,TRBV5-1,TRBJ2-7,CASSPGQGGYYEQYF
-,TRBV4-2,TRBJ1-4,CASSQDPGGSRLGGKLFF
TRBD1,TRBV2,TRBJ2-7,CASSDRDRAYEQYF
-,TRBV5-4,TRBJ2-5,CASSLGQGKGETQYF
-,TRBV6-6,TRBJ1-2,CASSYPEFYGYTF
-,TRBV2,TRBJ1-5,CASTPGRVQPQHF
TRBD1,TRBV12-5,TRBJ2-7,CASGSARDRDHEQYF
-,TRBV9,TRBJ2-7,CASSVAEGSYEQYF
-,TRBV2,TRBJ2-7,CASKQESYEQYF
-,TRBV5-1,TRBJ1-5,CASSLRGGSNQPQHF
-,TRBV7-6,TRBJ2-1,CASSLVTGNYNEQFF
-,TRBV30,TRBJ1-4,CAGHGLSNEKLFF
TRBD2,TRBV29-1,TRBJ2-3,CSVGGRGADTQYF